The TCR beta chain described here comes from a study of cytomegalovirus exposure and HLA in healthy donors. Study-wide results and limits: Other equally common chains were less clonally expanded than HLA-associated TCR beta chains, a later analysis showed. Cytomegalovirus-associated TCR beta chains were listed, numbering 150 to 200. Accurate prediction of most subjects' HLA-A and HLA-B alleles from TCR beta sequences was reported.

PCR involved 60 Vbeta and 13 Jbeta primers. Generated by immunoSEQ multiplex PCR, the TCRdb table keeps only in-frame clones and is missing some. The sample holds over 100,000 clones; around four fifths are singletons and the top ten take more than 1.5%. This CDR3 spans 19 amino acids. From germline, CDR1 is SEHNR and CDR2 FQNEAQ (reference sequence). Turning to this clone: Its antigen remains unknown. A junction boundary mismatches the germline segment, possibly from a read error. This specimen includes other DNA sequences encoding the same CDR3.

The sequence was collected from a man aged 40-49 years in good health and CMV-seronegative. Sequenced input: PBMCs. The V call is TRBV7-9, the J call TRBJ2-5; 13 bases agree with TRBD2. The CDR3 reads CSSSPVLAGGPGGQETQYF. The DNA for the CDR3 is TGTTCCAGCAGTCCCGTACTAGCGGGAGGGCCGGGGGGACAGGAGACCCAGTACTTC. The complete variable domain, with remaining parts taken from reference TRBV7-9 and TRBJ2-5, reads DTGVSQNPRHKITKRGQNVTFRCDPISEHNRLYWYRQTLGQGPEFLTYFQNEAQLEKSRLLSDRFSAERPKGSFSTLEIQRTEQGDSAMYLCSSSPVLAGGPGGQETQYFGPGTRLLVL.